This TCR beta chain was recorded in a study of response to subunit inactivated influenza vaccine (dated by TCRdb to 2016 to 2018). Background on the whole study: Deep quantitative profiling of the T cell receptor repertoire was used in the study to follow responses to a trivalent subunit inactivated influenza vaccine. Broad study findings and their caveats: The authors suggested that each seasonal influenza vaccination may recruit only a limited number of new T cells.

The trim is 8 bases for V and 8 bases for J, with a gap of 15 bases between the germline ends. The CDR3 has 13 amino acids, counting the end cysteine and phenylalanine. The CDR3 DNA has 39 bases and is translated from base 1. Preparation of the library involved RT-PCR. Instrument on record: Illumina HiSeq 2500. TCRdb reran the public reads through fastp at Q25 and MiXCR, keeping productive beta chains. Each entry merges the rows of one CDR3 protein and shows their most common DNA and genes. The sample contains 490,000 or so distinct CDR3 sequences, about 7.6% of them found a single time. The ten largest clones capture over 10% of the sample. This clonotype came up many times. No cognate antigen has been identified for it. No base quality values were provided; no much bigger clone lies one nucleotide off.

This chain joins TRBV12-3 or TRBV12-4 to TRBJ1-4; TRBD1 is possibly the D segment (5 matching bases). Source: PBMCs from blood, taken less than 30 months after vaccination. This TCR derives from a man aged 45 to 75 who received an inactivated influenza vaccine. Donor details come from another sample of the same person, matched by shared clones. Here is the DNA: TGTGCCAGCCGATCCGGGGGAGAGGAAAAACTGTTTTTT. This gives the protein CASRSGGEEKLFF.